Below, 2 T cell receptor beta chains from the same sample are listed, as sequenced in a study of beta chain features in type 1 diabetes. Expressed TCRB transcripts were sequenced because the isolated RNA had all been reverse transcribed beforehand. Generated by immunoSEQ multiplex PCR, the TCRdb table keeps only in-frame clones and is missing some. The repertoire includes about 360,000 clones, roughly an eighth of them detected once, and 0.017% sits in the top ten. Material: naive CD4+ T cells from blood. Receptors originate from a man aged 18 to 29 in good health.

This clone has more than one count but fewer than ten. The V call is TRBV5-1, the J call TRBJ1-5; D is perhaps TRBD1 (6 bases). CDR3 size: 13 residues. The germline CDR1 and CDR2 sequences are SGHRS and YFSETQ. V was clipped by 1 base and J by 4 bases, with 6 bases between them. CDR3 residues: CASSLTGNQPQHF. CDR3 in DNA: TGCGCCAGCAGCTTGACAGGGAATCAGCCCCAGCATTTT. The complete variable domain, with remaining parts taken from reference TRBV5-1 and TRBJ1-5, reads KAGVTQTPRYLIKTRGQQVTLSCSPISGHRSVSWYQQTPGQGLQFLFEYFSETQRNKGNFPGRFSGRQFSNSRSEMNVSTLELGDSALYLCASSLTGNQPQHFGDGTRLSIL.

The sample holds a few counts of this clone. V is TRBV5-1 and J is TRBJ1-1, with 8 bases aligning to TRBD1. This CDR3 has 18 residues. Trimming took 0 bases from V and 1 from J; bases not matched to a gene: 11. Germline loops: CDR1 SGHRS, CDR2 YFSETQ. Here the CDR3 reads CASSLALMTGAGNTEAFF. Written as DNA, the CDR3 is TGCGCCAGCAGCTTGGCCCTAATGACAGGGGCAGGGAACACTGAAGCTTTCTTT.